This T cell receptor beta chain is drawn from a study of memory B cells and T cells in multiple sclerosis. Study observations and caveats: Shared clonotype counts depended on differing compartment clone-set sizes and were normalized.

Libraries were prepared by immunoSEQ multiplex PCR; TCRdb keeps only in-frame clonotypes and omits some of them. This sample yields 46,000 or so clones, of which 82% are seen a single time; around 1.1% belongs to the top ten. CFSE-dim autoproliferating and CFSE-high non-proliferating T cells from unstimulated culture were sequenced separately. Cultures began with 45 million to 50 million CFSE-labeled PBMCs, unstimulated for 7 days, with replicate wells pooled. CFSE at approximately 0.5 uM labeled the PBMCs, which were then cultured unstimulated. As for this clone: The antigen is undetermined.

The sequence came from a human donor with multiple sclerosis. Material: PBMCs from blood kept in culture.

DNA of the CDR3: TGTGCCAGCAGCTTACACCCCCGGCCGGACACTGAAGCTTTCTTT. Protein product: CASSLHPRPDTEAFF. The chain couples TRBV11-2 to TRBJ1-1; D not certain. The CDR3 extends over 15 amino acids. Per germline, CDR1 SGHAT and CDR2 FQNNGV. V lost 2 bases, J lost 3 bases, and 13 bases lay in between.